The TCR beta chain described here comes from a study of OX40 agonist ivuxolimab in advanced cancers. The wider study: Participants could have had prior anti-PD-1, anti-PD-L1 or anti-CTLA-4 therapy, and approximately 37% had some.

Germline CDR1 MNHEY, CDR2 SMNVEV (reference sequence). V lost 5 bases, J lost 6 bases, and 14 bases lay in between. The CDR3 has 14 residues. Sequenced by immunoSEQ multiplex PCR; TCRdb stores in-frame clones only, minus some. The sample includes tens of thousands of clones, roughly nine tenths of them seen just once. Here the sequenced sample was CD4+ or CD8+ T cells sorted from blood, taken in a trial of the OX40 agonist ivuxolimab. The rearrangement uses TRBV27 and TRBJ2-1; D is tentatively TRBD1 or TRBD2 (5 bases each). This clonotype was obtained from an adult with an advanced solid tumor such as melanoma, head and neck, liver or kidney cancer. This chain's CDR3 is CASSPEWGFNEQFF. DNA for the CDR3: TGTGCCAGCAGTCCCGAGTGGGGGTTCAATGAGCAGTTCTTC.